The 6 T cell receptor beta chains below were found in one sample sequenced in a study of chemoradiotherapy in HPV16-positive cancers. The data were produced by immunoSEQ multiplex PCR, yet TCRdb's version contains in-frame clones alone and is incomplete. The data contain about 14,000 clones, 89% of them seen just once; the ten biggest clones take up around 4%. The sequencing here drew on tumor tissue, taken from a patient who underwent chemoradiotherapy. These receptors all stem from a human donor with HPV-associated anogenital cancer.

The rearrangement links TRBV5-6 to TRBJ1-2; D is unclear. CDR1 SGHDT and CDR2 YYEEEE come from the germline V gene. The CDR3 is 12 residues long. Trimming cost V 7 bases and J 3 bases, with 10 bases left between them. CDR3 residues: CASSQADYGYTF. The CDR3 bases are TGTGCCAGCTCCCAAGCGGACTATGGCTACACCTTC.

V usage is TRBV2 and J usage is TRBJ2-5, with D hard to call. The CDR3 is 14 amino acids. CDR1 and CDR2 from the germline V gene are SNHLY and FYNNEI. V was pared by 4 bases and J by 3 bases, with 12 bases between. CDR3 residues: CASSVAEREETQYF. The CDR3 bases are TGTGCCAGCAGTGTAGCAGAGAGAGAAGAGACCCAGTACTTC.

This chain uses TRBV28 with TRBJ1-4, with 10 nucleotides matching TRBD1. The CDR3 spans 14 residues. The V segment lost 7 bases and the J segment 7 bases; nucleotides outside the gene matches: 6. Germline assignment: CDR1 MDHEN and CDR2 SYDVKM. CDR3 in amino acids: CASMTGGASEKLFF. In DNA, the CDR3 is TGTGCCAGCATGACAGGGGGCGCATCTGAAAAACTGTTTTTT.

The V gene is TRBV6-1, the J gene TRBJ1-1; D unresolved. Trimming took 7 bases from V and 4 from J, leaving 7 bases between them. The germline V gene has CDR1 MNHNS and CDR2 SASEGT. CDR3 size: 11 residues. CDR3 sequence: CASTRSTEAFF. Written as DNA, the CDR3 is TGTGCCAGCACTAGGTCCACTGAAGCTTTCTTT.

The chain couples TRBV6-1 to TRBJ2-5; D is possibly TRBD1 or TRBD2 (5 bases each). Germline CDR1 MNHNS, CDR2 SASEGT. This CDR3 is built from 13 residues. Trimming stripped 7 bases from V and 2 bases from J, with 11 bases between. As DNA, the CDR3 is TGTGCCAGCAACTGGGACCGTCAAGAGACCCAGTACTTC. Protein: CASNWDRQETQYF.

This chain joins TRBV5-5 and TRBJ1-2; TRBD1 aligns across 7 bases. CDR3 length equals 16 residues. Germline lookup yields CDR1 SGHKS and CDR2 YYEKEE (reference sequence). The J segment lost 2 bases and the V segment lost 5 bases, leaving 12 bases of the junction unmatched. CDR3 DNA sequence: TGTGCCAGCAGTTTCCGGGACAGCCAAACGAACTATGGCTACACCTTC. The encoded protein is CASSFRDSQTNYGYTF.